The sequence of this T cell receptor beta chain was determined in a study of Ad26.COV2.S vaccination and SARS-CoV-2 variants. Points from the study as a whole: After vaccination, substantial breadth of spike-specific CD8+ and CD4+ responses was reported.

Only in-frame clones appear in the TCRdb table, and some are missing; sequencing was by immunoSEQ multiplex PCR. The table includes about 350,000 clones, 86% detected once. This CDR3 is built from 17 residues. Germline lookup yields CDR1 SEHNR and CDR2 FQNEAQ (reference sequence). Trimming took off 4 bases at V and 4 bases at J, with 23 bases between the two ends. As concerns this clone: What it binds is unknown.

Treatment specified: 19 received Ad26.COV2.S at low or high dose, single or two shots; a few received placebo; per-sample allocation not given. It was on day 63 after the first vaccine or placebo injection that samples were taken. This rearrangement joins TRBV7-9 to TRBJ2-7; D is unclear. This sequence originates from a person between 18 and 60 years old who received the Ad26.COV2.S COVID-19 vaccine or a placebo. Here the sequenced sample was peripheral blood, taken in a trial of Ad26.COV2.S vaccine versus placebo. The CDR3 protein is CASSSPVASPAIYEQYF. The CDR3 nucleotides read TGTGCCAGCAGCTCCCCGGTGGCGAGTCCGGCCATTTACGAGCAGTACTTC. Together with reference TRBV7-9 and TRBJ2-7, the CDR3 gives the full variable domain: DTGVSQNPRHKITKRGQNVTFRCDPISEHNRLYWYRQTLGQGPEFLTYFQNEAQLEKSRLLSDRFSAERPKGSFSTLEIQRTEQGDSAMYLCASSSPVASPAIYEQYFGPGTRLTVT.